The 21 T cell receptor beta chains presented below share a single source sample, sequenced in a study of blood T cells in healthy people across ages. Sample-barcoded 5' priming and a J-beta primer mix drove a second PCR of about 6 to 12 cycles. MiXCR, run by TCRdb on the 5' RACE reads, gives a single entry per CDR3 protein. There are around 1.1 million distinct CDR3 sequences in the sample; more than 30% occur only once, and around 13% lies in the top ten. The sample taken for sequencing was blood. These receptors originate from a man aged 18 to 29 in good health.

This sequence joins TRBV28 and TRBJ1-5; perhaps TRBD1 as D (5 bases). CDR1 is MDHEN, CDR2 SYDVKM, per germline. The V and J ends lost 3 bases and 2 bases respectively, with 14 bases between them. This CDR3 comprises 16 residues. The chain's CDR3 is CASSFGTQGGNQPQHF. The CDR3 DNA reads TGTGCCAGCAGTTTCGGGACGCAGGGCGGCAATCAGCCCCAGCATTTT.

CDR3 nucleotide sequence: TGCGCCAGCAGCCGACTAGCGGGGGGTCCGTACGAGCAGTACTTC. Translation: CASSRLAGGPYEQYF. The genes are TRBV4-1 and TRBJ2-7; 13 bases agree with TRBD2. The J segment lost 4 bases and the V segment lost 4 bases, leaving 4 bases of the junction unmatched. This CDR3 spans 15 amino acids. Germline loops: CDR1 MGHRA, CDR2 YSYEKL.

This clonotype was seen a handful of times. V usage is TRBV20-1 and J usage is TRBJ1-2; D unresolved. This CDR3 spans 10 amino acids. With 4 bases removed from V and 8 bases from J, the gap between germline ends came to 8 bases. Germline V gene lookup returns CDR1 DFQATT and CDR2 SNEGSKA (reference sequence). The CDR3 loop is CSAKFDGYTF. The CDR3 DNA reads as TGCAGTGCTAAGTTCGACGGCTACACCTTC.

J is TRBJ2-3 and V is TRBV4-3; D not resolved. Trimming shortened V by 0 bases and J by 2 bases, and 18 bases separated the two germline ends. This CDR3 has 18 amino acids. Germline V gene sequence: CDR1 LGHNA, CDR2 YSLEER. The DNA for the CDR3 is TGCGCCAGCAGCCAAGATGGAAGGCAGAGTCATTTCACAGATACGCAGTATTTT. As protein: CASSQDGRQSHFTDTQYF.

The chain couples TRBV6-1 to TRBJ2-1; no clear D. V lost 6 bases, J lost 6 bases, and 18 bases lay in between. CDR1 and CDR2 from the germline V gene are MNHNS and SASEGT. The CDR3 loop spans 15 amino acids. Here the CDR3 reads CASREPVVLVNEQFF. The CDR3, as DNA: TGTGCCAGCAGGGAACCGGTAGTTTTAGTCAATGAGCAGTTCTTC.

This sequence joins TRBV11-2 and TRBJ2-1; D tentatively fits TRBD1 or TRBD2 (5 bases each). There are 14 residues in the CDR3. V dropped 5 bases and J dropped 5 bases, with 13 bases sitting between them. Germline V CDR1 and CDR2: SGHAT, FQNNGV. The CDR3 loop is CASSTGRGNNEQFF. The CDR3 coding sequence is TGTGCCAGCAGCACGGGACGCGGTAACAATGAGCAGTTCTTC. Full variable domain (missing parts from reference TRBV11-2 and TRBJ2-1): EAGVAQSPRYKIIEKRQSVAFWCNPISGHATLYWYQQILGQGPKLLIQFQNNGVVDDSQLPKDRFSAERLKGVDSTLKIQPAKLEDSAVYLCASSTGRGNNEQFFGPGTRLTVL.

This sequence joins TRBV20-1 and TRBJ2-7, with TRBD1 matching 7 bases. The CDR3 has 15 residues. Germline V CDR1 and CDR2: DFQATT, SNEGSKA (reference sequence). Losses at the gene ends were 3 bases for V and 2 bases for J; bases not matched to a gene: 10. CDR3 sequence: CSASMTGKAPYEQYF. CDR3 sequence (DNA): TGCAGTGCTAGTATGACAGGGAAGGCCCCCTACGAGCAGTACTTC.

The chain has TRBV29-1 and TRBJ1-1; 9 bases match TRBD1. This CDR3 is 13 amino acids long. V lost 7 bases to trimming and J lost 3 bases; unmatched junction nucleotides: 6. Germline V gives CDR1 SQVTM, CDR2 ANQGSEA. The CDR3: CSGNRGPYTEAFF. CDR3 sequence (DNA): TGCAGCGGTAACAGGGGGCCGTACACTGAAGCTTTCTTT.

About this clonotype itself: This may stem from a read error, because a much larger clone lies one nucleotide away. The V gene is TRBV12-3 or TRBV12-4, the J gene TRBJ2-3; 7 positions agree with TRBD2. The CDR3 extends over 14 amino acids. The CDR3 region has the DNA TGTGCCAGCAGTTTAGGGACTAGGGCAGATACGCGGTATTTT. Residues: CASSLGTRADTRYF.

This chain connects TRBV7-2 to TRBJ1-5, with D possibly being TRBD1 (5 bases). This CDR3 has 16 amino acids. V dropped 1 base and J dropped 2 bases, with 12 bases sitting between them. Germline CDR1 reads SGHTA; CDR2 reads FQGNSA. For the CDR3, the DNA is TGTGCCAGCAGCTTAGGTTGGGGGGATGGCAATCAGCCCCAGCATTTT. Amino acid sequence: CASSLGWGDGNQPQHF.

This sequence joins TRBV7-9 and TRBJ2-3; no definite D call. The germline V gene has CDR1 SEHNR and CDR2 FQNEAQ (reference sequence). Trimming removed 1 base from V and 0 bases from J, with 8 bases in between. The CDR3 contains 15 residues. CDR3 sequence reads: CASSLDHYSTDTQYF. The CDR3 DNA follows: TGTGCCAGCAGCTTAGATCATTACAGCACAGATACGCAGTATTTT.

This clonotype was observed a single time. The CDR3 region has the DNA TGTGCCAGCAGCTTAGTTCTCGAGACCCAGTACTTC. It is translated as CASSLVLETQYF. V usage is TRBV7-9 and J usage is TRBJ2-5, with D uncertain. In germline, CDR1 is SEHNR, CDR2 FQNEAQ (reference sequence). The CDR3 runs 12 residues. V lost 1 base to trimming and J lost 5 bases, with 5 bases between them.

This clonotype was counted only a few times. J is TRBJ2-1 and V is TRBV28; no firm D call. The better agreement between TRBJ2-7 and the DNA end casts doubt on the J call. The CDR3 is 15 amino acids. Germline V gene lookup returns CDR1 MDHEN and CDR2 SYDVKM. CDR3 sequence reads: CASSLEMSSYNEQYF. In nucleotides, the CDR3 is TGTGCCAGCAGTCTCGAAATGAGCTCCTACAATGAGCAGTACTTC.

This clonotype was seen a handful of times. The rearrangement uses TRBV7-3 and TRBJ1-3; a possible D gene is TRBD1 (6 bases). Germline assignment: CDR1 SGHTA and CDR2 FQGTGA. Trimming cost V 5 bases and J 7 bases, with 12 bases left between them. The CDR3 contains 13 residues. The CDR3 DNA sequence: TGTGCCAGCAGCCCCTCGGGGGGCAACACCATATATTTT. Its translation is CASSPSGGNTIYF.

In DNA form, the CDR3 reads TGCGCCAGCAGCTCGGGACTACCGGGCCAGGAGACCCAGTACTTC. Translating gives CASSSGLPGQETQYF. The chain couples TRBV5-1 to TRBJ2-5; 7 bases map to TRBD2. Losses at the gene ends were 3 bases for V and 5 bases for J; bases not matched to a gene: 10. Germline CDR1 is SGHRS and CDR2 is YFSETQ. The CDR3 spans 15 residues.

V is TRBV2 and J is TRBJ2-3, with D possibly called TRBD1 or TRBD2 (5 bases each). CDR1 is SNHLY, CDR2 FYNNEI, per germline. The V gene lost 8 bases and the J gene lost 7 bases, with 19 bases spanning the gap. The CDR3 length is 14 residues. The CDR3 protein is CASGIWGSPHTQYF. Written as DNA, the CDR3 is TGTGCCAGCGGGATTTGGGGGAGTCCCCATACGCAGTATTTT.

Details on this clonotype: A much larger clone differs from this one at a single base, so this may be a read error. The chain carries TRBV12-3 or TRBV12-4 and TRBJ1-2; D gene ambiguous. The CDR3 runs 14 residues. The DNA for the CDR3 is TGTGCCAGCAGTTTAGCGGGAACAGACTATGGCTACATCTTC. Translating it yields CASSLAGTDYGYIF.

The chain has TRBV9 and TRBJ1-2; weak D call: TRBD1 (5 bases). The CDR3 covers 15 residues. The ends were cut back, 0 bases at V and 7 bases at J, with 16 bases in the middle. Germline CDR1 reads SGDLS; CDR2 reads YYNGEE. The DNA for the CDR3 is TGTGCCAGCAGCGTAGAGGGGAAGGAAGGGACTGGCTACACCTTC. Translated, it gives CASSVEGKEGTGYTF.

This clonotype was recorded a few times. The V and J genes are TRBV7-9 and TRBJ1-1; unclear D gene. Germline V gives CDR1 SEHNR, CDR2 FQNEAQ (reference sequence). The V and J ends lost 5 bases and 5 bases respectively, with 15 bases between them. This CDR3 is 14 amino acids long. The CDR3 sequence is CASSPGDTRTEAFF. The CDR3 coding sequence is TGTGCCAGCAGCCCTGGCGACACGCGGACTGAAGCTTTCTTT.

This clonotype was seen more than once but under ten times. This chain links TRBV7-2 with TRBJ1-2; no reliable D call. Between the trimmed V and J ends, which lost 2 bases and 1 base, there was a span of 14 bases. In germline, CDR1 is SGHTA, CDR2 FQGNSA. This CDR3 region has 16 residues. CDR3: CASSLTVAAVNYGYTF. In DNA, the CDR3 is TGTGCCAGCAGCTTAACGGTAGCAGCCGTTAACTATGGCTACACCTTC.

The rearrangement joins TRBV9 to TRBJ2-1; the match to TRBD2 covers 7 bases. Germline lookup yields CDR1 SGDLS and CDR2 YYNGEE. CDR3 length equals 15 residues. Unmatched junction bases numbered 6, after V lost 0 bases and J lost 6 bases. CDR3 DNA sequence: TGTGCCAGCAGCGTAGCGGGCCAGCGGGGCAATGAGCAGTTCTTC. Protein: CASSVAGQRGNEQFF. The complete variable domain, with remaining parts taken from reference TRBV9 and TRBJ2-1, reads DSGVTQTPKHLITATGQRVTLRCSPRSGDLSVYWYQQSLDQGLQFLIQYYNGEERAKGNILERFSAQQFPDLHSELNLSSLELGDSALYFCASSVAGQRGNEQFFGPGTRLTVL.